These T cell receptor beta chains were read from a single sample in a study of somatic mutations in cytotoxic T cells in rheumatoid arthritis. The protocol was immunoSEQ multiplex PCR, while the TCRdb copy is restricted to in-frame clones and leaves out a portion. The repertoire holds 6,000 to 9,000 clones, with 60% as singletons. The sample consisted of CD8+ T cells sorted from blood. Source of these receptors: a woman aged 40 to 55 in good health. The CDR3 runs from the conserved cysteine through the conserved F or W. A D gene is named only where the DNA matches it firmly. Expanded clones are given a class, and other clones once, few, many or no size at all.

>-|-|TRBJ2-7|TRBV5-1
CASSLGSGWEKSYEQYF
TGCGCCAGCAGCTTGGGATCCGGGTGGGAGAAGTCCTACGAGCAGTACTTC
>-|-|TRBJ2-1|TRBV5-1
CASSLDWGAHIYNEQFF
TGCGCCAGCAGCTTGGATTGGGGGGCTCACATTTACAATGAGCAGTTCTTC
>-|-|TRBJ2-3|TRBV6-5
CASSYTGVAADTQYF
TGTGCCAGCAGTTATACCGGGGTAGCAGCGGATACGCAGTATTTT
>-|-|TRBJ2-7|TRBV6-1
CASIGQLSYEQYF
TGTGCCAGCATAGGACAGCTCTCCTACGAGCAGTACTTC
>-|-|TRBJ2-6|TRBV2
CASTGLSGANVLTF
TGTGCCAGCACGGGCTTATCTGGGGCCAACGTCCTGACTTTC
>-|-|TRBJ2-4|TRBV19
CASSIIWEYKNIQYF
TGTGCCAGTAGTATTATTTGGGAGTACAAAAACATTCAGTACTTC
>TRBD2|-|TRBJ2-3|TRBV4-1
CASSQTSGRAIDTQYF
TGCGCCAGCAGCCAAACTAGCGGGAGGGCCATAGATACGCAGTATTTT
>-|-|TRBJ2-1|TRBV14
CASSQVGVSGYNEQFF
TGTGCCAGCAGCCAAGTTGGTGTAAGCGGATACAATGAGCAGTTCTTC
>-|-|TRBJ1-4|TRBV27
CASSRVIPFQGNLEKLFF
TGTGCCAGCAGTCGAGTTATACCCTTTCAGGGGAATCTCGAAAAACTGTTTTTT
>TRBD1|-|TRBJ1-4|TRBV7-8
CASSLIPRDRDGKLFF
TGTGCCAGCAGCTTAATACCCCGGGACAGGGATGGAAAACTGTTTTTT
>-|-|TRBJ2-7|TRBV10-3
CAISESGLYDEQYF
TGTGCCATCAGTGAGTCGGGACTCTATGACGAGCAGTACTTC
>-|-|TRBJ2-3|TRBV6-1
CASSGAGSPDTQYF
TGTGCCAGCAGTGGGGCAGGGAGTCCAGATACGCAGTATTTT
>-|medium-sized|TRBJ2-1|TRBV19
CASSIKSGPEQFF
TGTGCCAGTAGTATCAAAAGCGGCCCTGAGCAGTTCTTC
>-|-|TRBJ2-3|TRBV9
CASSVERVTDTQYF
TGTGCCAGCAGCGTAGAAAGAGTTACAGATACGCAGTATTTT
>-|-|TRBJ2-7|TRBV6-5
CASSSDPVPNQEQYF
TGTGCCAGCAGTTCCGACCCCGTCCCCAATCAGGAGCAGTACTTC
>TRBD2|few|TRBJ2-7|TRBV28
CASTLVAGASPYEQYF
TGTGCCAGCACCCTGGTAGCGGGAGCCTCCCCCTACGAGCAGTACTTC
>TRBD1|few|TRBJ1-1|TRBV7-8
CASSLGGTVNTEAFF
TGTGCCAGCAGCTTAGGGGGGACAGTGAACACTGAAGCTTTCTTT
>-|-|TRBJ1-2|TRBV5-1
CASSPGGDGYTF
TGCGCCAGCTCGCCGGGAGGAGATGGCTACACCTTC
>TRBD1|-|TRBJ2-1|TRBV9
CASSIRDREVNEQFF
TGTGCCAGCAGCATCCGGGACAGGGAAGTTAATGAGCAGTTCTTC
>-|-|TRBJ1-5|TRBV7-9
CASSRGGSNQPQHF
TGTGCCAGCAGCCGGGGGGGTTCCAATCAGCCCCAGCATTTT
>-|-|TRBJ1-1|TRBV6-5
CASSVGADTEAFF
TGTGCCAGCAGTGTGGGAGCCGACACTGAAGCTTTCTTT
>-|few|TRBJ2-5|TRBV2
CATLWGAETQYF
TGTGCCACCCTCTGGGGTGCGGAGACCCAGTACTTC
>TRBD1|-|TRBJ1-2|TRBV5-6
CASSLSWGGTSGTVYGYTF
TGTGCCAGCAGCTTGTCCTGGGGGGGCACGTCGGGGACAGTCTATGGCTACACCTTC
>TRBD1|-|TRBJ2-5|TRBV27
CASKLDRNRGTQYF
TGTGCCAGCAAGTTGGACAGGAACCGTGGGACCCAGTACTTC
>-|medium-sized|TRBJ2-7|TRBV27
CASGFGAHEQYF
TGTGCCAGCGGATTTGGGGCCCACGAGCAGTACTTC
>TRBD2|-|TRBJ2-1|TRBV7-9
CASSFGLAGGVEQFF
TGTGCCAGCAGCTTCGGACTAGCGGGAGGGGTTGAGCAGTTCTTC
>TRBD1|-|TRBJ1-1|TRBV2
CASSEMSYGQGFTSFF
TGTGCCAGCAGTGAAATGTCGTATGGACAGGGATTTACTAGTTTCTTT
>-|-|TRBJ2-7|TRBV7-9
CASSPRLDSSGEQYF
TGTGCCAGCAGCCCAAGACTAGATTCCTCGGGGGAGCAGTACTTC
>-|medium-sized|TRBJ1-3|TRBV11-3
CASSQVQGTSEHTIYF
TGTGCCAGCAGCCAGGTACAGGGAACCAGCGAACACACCATATATTTT
>TRBD1|-|TRBJ1-1|TRBV9
CASSVRTGGNTEAFF
TGTGCCAGCAGCGTACGGACAGGTGGGAACACTGAAGCTTTCTTT
>-|-|TRBJ1-1|TRBV10-3
CASSYGEEPYTEAFF
TGTGCCAGCAGTTACGGCGAGGAACCTTACACTGAAGCTTTCTTT
>-|large|TRBJ1-1|TRBV6-6
CASSYEGGTEAFF
TGTGCCAGCAGTTACGAGGGAGGCACTGAAGCTTTCTTT
>-|-|TRBJ1-1|TRBV29-1
CSVVMNTEAFF
TGCAGCGTTGTTATGAACACTGAAGCTTTCTTT
>-|-|TRBJ2-7|TRBV27
CASSPDTPGHEQYF
TGTGCCAGCAGTCCAGACACACCCGGCCACGAGCAGTACTTC
>TRBD2|-|TRBJ2-7|TRBV7-9
CASSAVTSGPTYEQYF
TGTGCCAGCAGCGCCGTGACTAGCGGTCCTACCTACGAGCAGTACTTC
>-|-|TRBJ2-5|TRBV7-2
CASSLGGAARIRETQYF
TGTGCCAGCAGCTTAGGGGGGGCAGCCAGGATTAGAGAGACCCAGTACTTC
>-|few|TRBJ2-5|TRBV7-9
CASSLSLGWSKETQYF
TGTGCCAGCAGCTTGAGCCTTGGATGGTCGAAAGAGACCCAGTACTTC
>-|few|TRBJ2-1|TRBV29-1
CSVSYKQDLNEQFF
TGCAGCGTTTCCTACAAACAGGATCTGAATGAGCAGTTCTTC
>TRBD1|-|TRBJ2-1|TRBV13
CASSYRDRAYNEQFF
TGTGCCAGCAGCTACCGGGACAGGGCATACAATGAGCAGTTCTTC
>-|-|TRBJ2-1|TRBV30
CAWSPLRGVGEQFF
TGTGCCTGGAGTCCACTCAGGGGAGTCGGGGAGCAGTTCTTC
>-|once|TRBJ2-6|TRBV7-9
CASSWARGGANVLTF
TGTGCCAGCAGCTGGGCAAGGGGAGGGGCCAACGTCCTGACTTTC
>-|-|TRBJ1-3|TRBV28
CASRLGPSSGNTIYF
TGTGCCAGCAGACTCGGACCAAGCTCTGGAAACACCATATATTTT
>-|-|TRBJ2-1|TRBV20-1
CSVRQGLEQFF
TGCAGTGTTAGGCAGGGGCTTGAGCAGTTCTTC
>TRBD2|few|TRBJ2-5|TRBV6-7
CAQNGRAPPQETQYF
TGTGCACAGAACGGGAGGGCTCCACCTCAAGAGACCCAGTACTTC
>-|-|TRBJ2-1|TRBV27
CASSQGSYNEQFF
TGTGCCAGCAGCCAGGGGTCCTACAATGAGCAGTTCTTC
>-|once|TRBJ2-7|TRBV6-1
CASSEATYIYLGPAYEQYF
TGTGCCAGCAGTGAAGCTACTTACATCTATCTGGGGCCCGCCTACGAGCAGTACTTC
>-|-|TRBJ1-4|TRBV5-1
CASSLWGEANEKLFF
TGCGCCAGCAGCTTGTGGGGGGAGGCTAATGAAAAACTGTTTTTT
>TRBD2|-|TRBJ2-5|TRBV7-6
CASSRHPLAGIQETQYF
TGTGCCAGCAGCCGACACCCGCTAGCGGGTATACAAGAGACCCAGTACTTC
>-|-|TRBJ2-7|TRBV5-5
CASSGSYEQYF
TGTGCCAGCAGCGGATCCTACGAGCAGTACTTC
>-|-|TRBJ2-1|TRBV21-1
CASNRLASRSSYNEQFF
TGTGCCAGCAATCGGCTAGCGTCCCGGAGCTCCTACAATGAGCAGTTCTTC
>-|-|TRBJ2-1|TRBV27
CASSLSGSSYNEQFF
TGTGCCAGCAGTTTAAGCGGTAGCTCCTACAATGAGCAGTTCTTC
>-|large|TRBJ1-1|TRBV6-5
CASSYSIDRNTEAFF
TGTGCCAGCAGTTACTCGATTGACAGGAACACTGAAGCTTTCTTT
>-|-|TRBJ2-7|TRBV11-2
CASSSGSNYEQYF
TGTGCCAGCAGCTCGGGGAGCAACTACGAGCAGTACTTC
>-|-|TRBJ2-3|TRBV4-2
CASSQELSSTDTQYF
TGTGCCAGCAGCCAAGAGCTAAGTAGCACAGATACGCAGTATTTT
>TRBD2|-|TRBJ2-7|TRBV7-2
CASSLGPAGAYEQYF
TGTGCCAGCAGCTTAGGGCCAGCGGGAGCTTACGAGCAGTACTTC
>-|-|TRBJ1-2|TRBV27
CASSSGVGLNYGYTF
TGTGCCAGCAGTTCCGGGGTCGGCTTAAACTATGGCTACACCTTC
>TRBD2|once|TRBJ2-1|TRBV27
CASSSALADYSYNEQFF
TGTGCCAGCAGTTCGGCACTAGCGGATTACTCCTACAATGAGCAGTTCTTC